This TCR beta chain comes out of a study of blood T cells in healthy people across ages. The count of this clonotype is one. Next came a second PCR, run for about 6 to 12 cycles, which used a sample-barcoded 5' primer along with a J-beta primer mix. TCRdb analysed the 5' RACE reads with MiXCR anew, one entry per CDR3 protein. The repertoire holds roughly 1.4 million distinct CDR3 sequences, with approximately 63% as singletons. This TCR was sampled from a man aged 18 to 30 in good health. The specimen sequenced was blood.

This CDR3 reads CASSLKRTGGMETQYF. CDR3 bases: TGTGCCAGCAGCTTAAAAAGGACAGGGGGCATGGAGACCCAGTACTTC. The chain uses TRBV11-2 and TRBJ2-5, with TRBD1 identical over 11 bases. The CDR3 is made up of 16 amino acids. The germline gives CDR1 SGHAT, CDR2 FQNNGV. The V and J ends lost 2 bases and 5 bases, in that order; junction bases with no gene match: 7.